These 25 T cell receptor beta chains share one sample of origin, sequenced in a study of shared clonotypes between healthy human individuals. This table comes from immunoSEQ multiplex PCR, and its TCRdb copy is limited to in-frame clones, with some not included. Of millions of clones listed, over 85% are singletons. Input material: naive CD4+ T cells sorted from blood. Subset specified: CD45RA+ positively selected. The receptors come from a young man in good health.

This rearrangement joins TRBV7-2 to TRBJ1-2; the D is unclear. This CDR3 comprises 13 residues. Trimming removed 0 bases from V and 3 bases from J, with 5 bases in between. Looked up from germline, CDR1 is SGHTA and CDR2 is FQGNSA. The CDR3 loop is CASSLAEHYGYTF. For the CDR3, the DNA is TGTGCCAGCAGCTTAGCCGAACACTATGGCTACACCTTC.

This chain connects TRBV18 to TRBJ2-4; D is unresolved. The V gene lost 2 bases and the J gene lost 1 base, with 12 bases spanning the gap. This CDR3 contains 16 residues. Germline V gives CDR1 KGHSH, CDR2 LQKENI. This CDR3 is CASSPNPPVAKNIQYF. CDR3 DNA: TGTGCCAGCTCACCAAACCCTCCGGTCGCCAAAAACATTCAGTACTTC.

With regard to this clone: At one of its ends the junction is not consistent with the germline gene, which may arise from a read error. The gene calls are TRBV11-2 and TRBJ2-5; no definite D call. Germline V CDR1 and CDR2: SGHAT, FQNNGV. The CDR3 covers 13 residues. The CDR3 is CASSLGRLEAQYF. DNA of the CDR3: TGTGCCAGCAGCTTAGGGCGGCTAGAGGCCCAGTACTTC.

In the case of this clone: The identical CDR3 is also encoded by other nucleotide sequences in the sample. The V call is TRBV6-5, the J call TRBJ2-3; TRBD2 matches 7 bases. The V gene end was trimmed by 6 bases and the J gene end by 2 bases; junction bases not matched to a gene: 5. The CDR3 loop spans 14 amino acids. The germline CDR1 and CDR2 sequences are MNHEY and SVGAGI. The CDR3 here is CASSPGTNTDTQYF. The CDR3 DNA is TGTGCCAGCAGCCCCGGGACTAACACAGATACGCAGTATTTT.

V gene TRBV4-1 combines with J gene TRBJ2-7; tentatively, D is TRBD2 (5 bases). The V end was cut by 1 base, the J end by 2 bases, with 9 bases between. The CDR3 has 14 amino acids. The germline gives CDR1 MGHRA, CDR2 YSYEKL. The CDR3 reads CASSQVWGAYEQYF. The CDR3 nucleotides are TGCGCCAGCAGCCAAGTTTGGGGAGCCTACGAGCAGTACTTC.

This chain uses TRBV9 with TRBJ2-3, with D hard to call. V was pared by 0 bases and J by 2 bases, with 13 bases between. CDR1 is SGDLS, CDR2 YYNGEE, per germline. This CDR3 region has 16 residues. DNA of the CDR3: TGTGCCAGCAGCGTAGAAAGACTCCCGCACACAGATACGCAGTATTTT. It encodes CASSVERLPHTDTQYF.

This chain links TRBV5-1 with TRBJ2-2; D remains unclear. The CDR3 has 16 residues. Germline-derived CDR1 and CDR2 are SGHRS and YFSETQ. The germline V and J ends were trimmed by 2 bases and 6 bases, with 17 bases remaining between them. The CDR3 nucleotides are TGCGCCAGCAGCTTAGCCGCGTCTCAGTCCTCCGGGGAGCTGTTTTTT. This translates into CASSLAASQSSGELFF.

The rearrangement links TRBV6-4 to TRBJ2-5; 8 nucleotides agree with TRBD1. The V segment lost 0 bases and the J segment 1 base; nucleotides outside the gene matches: 4. Germline CDR1 reads MRHNA; CDR2 reads SNTAGT. The CDR3 is 16 residues long. DNA for the CDR3: TGTGCCAGCAGTGACTCTGGGCAGGGGGCCCAAGAGACCCAGTACTTC. It translates to CASSDSGQGAQETQYF.

This chain joins TRBV7-2 and TRBJ2-7, with D perhaps given as TRBD1 or TRBD2 (5 bases each). The V gene lost 0 bases and the J gene lost 3 bases, with 15 bases spanning the gap. Germline V CDR1 and CDR2: SGHTA, FQGNSA. CDR3 size: 16 residues. The CDR3 region has the DNA TGTGCCAGCAGCTTAGCGAGGGGACCGAATATCTACGAGCAGTACTTC. It encodes CASSLARGPNIYEQYF.

V is TRBV6-6 and J is TRBJ2-3; the D is unclear. The V end lost 6 bases, the J end lost 6 bases, and 10 bases lay between the germline ends. The CDR3 is 12 residues long. The germline gives CDR1 MNHNY, CDR2 SVGAGI (reference sequence). CDR3 protein: CASSLLVDTQYF. DNA of the CDR3: TGTGCCAGCAGCTTACTCGTGGATACGCAGTATTTT.

The CDR3 nucleotides are TGTGCCAGCAGGGCATCGATTGCGGGTGGAAGCGAGCAGTACTTC. This sequence encodes CASRASIAGGSEQYF. The chain has TRBV2 and TRBJ2-7; D is perhaps TRBD2 (5 bases). The V gene lost 6 bases and the J gene lost 6 bases, with 21 bases spanning the gap. Germline-derived CDR1 and CDR2 are SNHLY and FYNNEI. The CDR3 loop spans 15 amino acids.

At least ten counts were recorded for this clone. This chain connects TRBV25-1 to TRBJ1-1, with D uncertain. V was cut by 1 base and J by 0 bases, with 6 bases left in between. The CDR3 loop spans 14 amino acids. CDR1 and CDR2 (germline): MGHDK, SYGVNS. CDR3 bases: TGTGCCAGCAGTGAATCGTCTATGAACACTGAAGCTTTCTTT. This translates into CASSESSMNTEAFF.

This rearrangement joins TRBV18 to TRBJ2-3; D may be TRBD2 (7 bases). CDR3 length equals 19 residues. Trimming removed 1 base at V and 3 bases at J, with 23 bases between. Germline lookup yields CDR1 KGHSH and CDR2 LQKENI. CDR3 sequence (DNA): TGTGCCAGCTCACCACTTTCCCCAGGCAGGCGGGGGCAGACAGATACGCAGTATTTT. This sequence encodes CASSPLSPGRRGQTDTQYF. The variable domain in full, completed from reference TRBV18 and TRBJ2-3, reads NAGVMQNPRHLVRRRGQEARLRCSPMKGHSHVYWYRQLPEEGLKFMVYLQKENIIDESGMPKERFSAEFPKEGPSILRIQQVVRGDSAAYFCASSPLSPGRRGQTDTQYFGPGTRLTVL.

This clone was counted once. The DNA for the CDR3 is TGTGCCAGCTCCCCAGCGGGAACAGCGGAGACCCAGTACTTC. This translates into CASSPAGTAETQYF. The J gene is TRBJ2-5, the V gene TRBV18; 7 nucleotides line up with TRBD2. The CDR3 has 14 amino acids. V lost 6 bases and J lost 5; bases outside the gene matches: 9. Germline V CDR1 and CDR2: KGHSH, LQKENI. The full variable domain, in which reference TRBV18 and TRBJ2-5 provide the parts outside the CDR3, is NAGVMQNPRHLVRRRGQEARLRCSPMKGHSHVYWYRQLPEEGLKFMVYLQKENIIDESGMPKERFSAEFPKEGPSILRIQQVVRGDSAAYFCASSPAGTAETQYFGPGTRLLVL.

The rearrangement uses TRBV6-5 and TRBJ2-3, with D uncertain. V was pared by 6 bases and J by 6 bases, with 13 bases between. The CDR3 runs 13 residues. Germline CDR1 and CDR2: MNHEY and SVGAGI. This CDR3 is CASSSAGRDTQYF. The CDR3 nucleotides are TGTGCCAGCAGCTCTGCCGGAAGGGATACGCAGTATTTT.

This chain links TRBV7-2 with TRBJ1-1; 8 bases are a match to TRBD1. V was pared by 5 bases and J by 3 bases, with 8 bases of the junction left unmatched. The CDR3 loop spans 15 amino acids. Germline V CDR1 and CDR2: SGHTA, FQGNSA. The CDR3 DNA follows: TGTGCCAGCAGCCCACGACAGGGGAGGTACACTGAAGCTTTCTTT. Its protein is CASSPRQGRYTEAFF.

On this clone itself: Other DNA sequences from this sample encode an identical CDR3 as well. The chain uses TRBV5-1 and TRBJ1-1; D ambiguous. The V end lost 8 bases, the J end lost 1 base, and 12 bases lay between the germline ends. Germline lookup yields CDR1 SGHRS and CDR2 YFSETQ. This CDR3 has 13 residues. CDR3 sequence reads: CASSPGPNTEAFF. The CDR3 nucleotides read TGCGCCAGTTCCCCGGGCCCGAACACTGAAGCTTTCTTT.

CDR3 in DNA: TGTGCCAGCAGCGGGGGTTTAGGAGGGACGAACACCGGGGAGCTGTTTTTT. Translation: CASSGGLGGTNTGELFF. The rearrangement uses TRBV9 and TRBJ2-2, with a tentative D call TRBD2 (6 bases). Trimming left V 3 bases short and J 0 bases short, with 15 bases between. The CDR3 is 17 residues long. Germline V CDR1 and CDR2: SGDLS, YYNGEE. Variable domain in full (rest from reference TRBV9 and TRBJ2-2): DSGVTQTPKHLITATGQRVTLRCSPRSGDLSVYWYQQSLDQGLQFLIQYYNGEERAKGNILERFSAQQFPDLHSELNLSSLELGDSALYFCASSGGLGGTNTGELFFGEGSRLTVL.

The chain uses TRBV2 and TRBJ1-4, with a possible D match to TRBD1 (6 bases). Germline V gene lookup returns CDR1 SNHLY and CDR2 FYNNEI. This CDR3 has 14 residues. The ends were cut back, 4 bases at V and 4 bases at J, with 10 bases in the middle. The CDR3 region is CASSADRNNEKLFF. The CDR3 coding sequence is TGTGCCAGCAGTGCGGACAGAAATAATGAAAAACTGTTTTTT.

The V gene is TRBV4-1, the J gene TRBJ2-7; tentative D call: TRBD1 (6 bases). The CDR3 consists of 15 residues. V was pared by 1 base and J by 12 bases, with 22 bases between. CDR1 and CDR2 from the germline V gene are MGHRA and YSYEKL. The CDR3 DNA sequence: TGCGCCAGCAGCCAAGGAAGGTTGGGGGCGTCTATTCCGTACTTC. Translating gives CASSQGRLGASIPYF.

This clone was found a few times. The chain is built from TRBV7-6 and TRBJ2-2; TRBD1 agrees at 10 bases. Germline CDR1 SGHVS, CDR2 FNYEAQ. This CDR3 contains 18 residues. V shed 4 bases, J shed 1 base, and the junction held 9 bases outside the gene matches. Here the CDR3 reads CASSSPWRDRGNTGELFF. CDR3 in DNA: TGTGCCAGCAGCTCCCCGTGGCGGGACAGGGGGAACACCGGGGAGCTGTTTTTT.

The genes are TRBV5-6 and TRBJ1-4, with 7 nucleotides matching TRBD1. The V and J ends lost 5 bases and 6 bases, in that order; junction bases with no gene match: 10. Germline V gives CDR1 SGHDT, CDR2 YYEEEE. This CDR3 has 15 amino acids. CDR3 in amino acids: CASSSRGDVDEKLFF. The CDR3 DNA reads as TGTGCCAGCAGTTCCAGGGGGGACGTGGATGAAAAACTGTTTTTT.

V is TRBV12-5 and J is TRBJ2-3; 8 bases fit TRBD2. Germline loops: CDR1 LGHNT, CDR2 FRNRAP. V lost 5 bases, J lost 1 base, and 14 bases stayed unmatched. The CDR3 totals 18 residues. CDR3: CASGPRSSGTLRTDTQYF. CDR3 nucleotides: TGTGCTAGTGGTCCCCGTAGTAGCGGGACCCTACGCACAGATACGCAGTATTTT. Full variable domain (missing parts from reference TRBV12-5 and TRBJ2-3): DARVTQTPRHKVTEMGQEVTMRCQPILGHNTVFWYRQTMMQGLELLAYFRNRAPLDDSGMPKDRFSAEMPDATLATLKIQPSEPRDSAVYFCASGPRSSGTLRTDTQYFGPGTRLTVL.

The rearrangement joins TRBV6-1 to TRBJ2-7; 12 bases are a match to TRBD1. Germline V gene data show CDR1 as MNHNS and CDR2 as SASEGT. The CDR3 is 14 amino acids. Germline trimming cut 6 bases from V and 3 bases from J; bases unmatched to any gene: 3. Here the CDR3 reads CASRRDRGLYEQYF. The CDR3 DNA reads as TGTGCCAGCAGGAGGGACAGGGGGCTCTACGAGCAGTACTTC.

The chain employs TRBV12-5 and TRBJ1-3; D remains unclear. This CDR3 spans 13 amino acids. V was shortened by 9 bases and J by 0 bases, with 9 bases between the two germline ends. Germline V gene sequence: CDR1 LGHNT, CDR2 FRNRAP. CDR3 bases: TGTGCTAGCGATGATAGCTCTGGAAACACCATATATTTT. Translation: CASDDSSGNTIYF.